The 22 T cell receptor beta chains below were found in one sample sequenced in a study of human T cells and chemical hapten exposure. Using its own MiXCR run on the RACE reads, TCRdb lists one record per CDR3 protein. The sample shows approximately 79,000 distinct CDR3 sequences, 7.5% to 9.5% of them seen only once. Time point denoted: pre-sensitization, week 0. Regarding treatment: therapeutic diphenylcyclopropenone sensitization with weekly scalp DPC. The sample in question was whole blood, obtained in connection with sensitization to the hapten diphenylcyclopropenone (DPC). These receptors all stem from a man aged 35 to 55 with alopecia areata. Some clones in this sample may be carry-over from other donors' samples.

V usage is TRBV24-1 and J usage is TRBJ2-7, with D tentatively TRBD2 (5 bases). The germline V gene encodes CDR1 KGHDR and CDR2 SFDVKD. Trimming took 6 bases from V and 0 from J, leaving 26 bases between them. The CDR3 is 19 amino acids. In DNA, the CDR3 is TGTGCCACCAGTCCCCCGAGCGGAGAAGAGTGTTTCCCCTCCTACGAGCAGTACGTC. Its translation: CATSPPSGEECFPSYEQYV.

This clonotype was counted at least ten times. The rearrangement links TRBV20-1 to TRBJ2-3; the D is unclear. This CDR3 region has 17 residues. V was cut by 0 bases and J by 2 bases, with 18 bases left in between. Germline V gene lookup returns CDR1 DFQATT and CDR2 SNEGSKA (reference sequence). The CDR3 nucleotides read TGCAGTGCTAGAGATATAGGTTTTTTGGCGGTCACAGATACGCAGTATTTT. It translates to CSARDIGFLAVTDTQYF.

This clonotype came up many times. The rearrangement joins TRBV6-2 or TRBV6-3 to TRBJ2-1; maybe TRBD2 (6 bases). V lost 7 bases and J 7 bases, leaving 11 bases between the germline ends. The CDR3 spans 12 residues. CDR1 and CDR2 (germline): MNHEY, SVGEGT. CDR3 protein: CASTGEGNEQFF. CDR3 DNA: TGTGCCAGCACGGGGGAAGGAAATGAGCAGTTCTTC.

The chain combines TRBV12-3 or TRBV12-4 with TRBJ2-1, with 9 bases matching TRBD1. Trimming removed 8 bases from V and 10 bases from J; junction bases left unmatched: 12. The CDR3 contains 14 residues. CDR3 nucleotides: TGTGCCAGCTCGCGGACAGGGGTCCCCCTGGAGCAGTTCTTC. This gives the protein CASSRTGVPLEQFF.

For the CDR3, the DNA is TGCGCCAGCAGCTCGGGACAGGGCACCTCTGGGGCCAACGTCCTGACTTTC. This translates into CASSSGQGTSGANVLTF. V usage is TRBV5-1 and J usage is TRBJ2-6; the match to TRBD1 covers 9 bases. The CDR3 runs to 17 residues. CDR1 and CDR2 (germline): SGHRS, YFSETQ. Unmatched junction bases numbered 4, after V lost 3 bases and J lost 0 bases.

This clonotype was counted many times. V gene TRBV12-3 or TRBV12-4 combines with J gene TRBJ1-1; 8 bases map to TRBD1. The CDR3 contains 13 residues. Trimming took 7 bases from V and 5 from J; bases not matched to a gene: 6. The CDR3 protein is CASTLTGATEAFF. For the CDR3, the DNA is TGTGCCAGCACCCTGACAGGGGCGACTGAAGCTTTCTTT.

The table lists this clonotype with a few counts. V is TRBV7-2 and J is TRBJ1-5, with 8 bases aligning to TRBD1. Germline-derived CDR1 and CDR2 are SGHTA and FQGNSA. The CDR3 is 15 amino acids. J was trimmed by 2 bases and V by 5 bases; bases with no gene match: 5. The chain's CDR3 is CASSQGAIGNQPQHF. CDR3 bases: TGTGCCAGCAGCCAGGGGGCGATAGGCAATCAGCCCCAGCATTTT.

DNA of the CDR3: TGCAGCGTTGTTTACTGGGATACGCAGTATTTT. It encodes CSVVYWDTQYF. This chain links TRBV29-1 with TRBJ2-3; D not certain. The CDR3 is 11 residues long. V was cut by 4 bases and J by 6 bases, with 8 bases left in between. CDR1 and CDR2 from the germline V gene are SQVTM and ANQGSEA.

The chain links TRBV29-1 to TRBJ1-2; D might be TRBD1 (5 bases). Trimming removed 8 bases from V and 1 base from J, with 11 bases in between. Germline V lookup: CDR1 SQVTM, CDR2 ANQGSEA. CDR3 size: 12 residues. CDR3 nucleotides: TGCAGCACACCGGGACTTAACTATGGCTACACCTTC. Protein product: CSTPGLNYGYTF.

The chain joins TRBV3-1 to TRBJ1-4; TRBD1 matches at 8 bases. Germline CDR1 is LGHDT and CDR2 is YNNKEL (reference sequence). The CDR3 totals 15 residues. V lost 3 bases to trimming and J lost 4 bases; unmatched junction nucleotides: 4. CDR3 loop: CASSHSDRGNEKLFF. For the CDR3, the DNA is TGTGCCAGCAGCCATTCCGACAGGGGTAATGAAAAACTGTTTTTT.

This sequence joins TRBV20-1 and TRBJ1-5, with 8 bases lining up with TRBD1. The V gene's germline CDR1 is DFQATT and CDR2 SNEGSKA (reference sequence). V was pared by 6 bases and J by 7 bases, with 8 bases of the junction left unmatched. The CDR3 extends over 13 amino acids. CDR3 sequence reads: CSAAPTGEQPQHF. The CDR3 DNA reads as TGCAGTGCCGCCCCGACAGGGGAACAGCCCCAGCATTTT.

This clonotype was counted many times. The chain is built from TRBV25-1 and TRBJ1-3, with 7 bases matching TRBD1. V dropped 1 base and J dropped 0; count of bases not matched to a gene: 3. The length of the CDR3 is 16 residues. Germline V gene sequence: CDR1 MGHDK, CDR2 SYGVNS. CDR3 nucleotides: TGTGCCAGCAGTGAATCCAGGGGGGCCTCTGGAAACACCATATATTTT. Translating gives CASSESRGASGNTIYF.

Details on this clonotype: Just one base apart from a much larger clone, this may be a read error. The chain carries TRBV12-3 or TRBV12-4 and TRBJ1-6, with D hard to call. The V and J ends lost 3 bases and 5 bases respectively, with 8 bases between them. This CDR3 is 14 amino acids long. This CDR3 reads CASSLSDNNSPLHF. CDR3 DNA sequence: TGTGCCAGCAGTTTGAGCGACAATAATTCACCCCTCCACTTT.

The table lists this clonotype with a few counts. The chain carries TRBV12-3 or TRBV12-4 and TRBJ2-7; 9 bases line up with TRBD1. This CDR3 contains 14 residues. V lost 1 base and J lost 7; bases outside the gene matches: 5. The CDR3 reads CASSLVPGQGEQYF. CDR3 DNA sequence: TGTGCCAGCAGTTTAGTACCGGGACAGGGAGAGCAGTACTTC.

This clonotype was observed a handful of times. The chain is built from TRBV20-1 and TRBJ2-6, with D perhaps TRBD1 (5 bases). Trimming removed 5 bases from V and 5 bases from J, with 13 bases in between. CDR3 length equals 14 residues. CDR1 and CDR2 (germline): DFQATT, SNEGSKA (reference sequence). CDR3 nucleotides: TGCAGTGCTTCAGGGCCTCAATGGGCCAACGTCCTGACTTTC. Protein: CSASGPQWANVLTF.

This clonotype was recorded many times. The rearrangement joins TRBV30 to TRBJ2-5; no definite D call. The germline CDR1 and CDR2 sequences are GTSNPN and SVGIG (reference sequence). CDR3 length: 13 amino acids. V gave up 2 bases and J gave up 7 bases, with 14 bases separating them. The CDR3 loop reads CAWSKPASGTQYF. The CDR3, as DNA: TGTGCCTGGAGTAAACCCGCCTCCGGGACCCAGTACTTC.

This clonotype was seen more than once but under ten times. The V call is TRBV7-9, the J call TRBJ2-5, with unresolved D. The CDR3 covers 11 residues. Germline CDR1 and CDR2: SEHNR and FQNEAQ (reference sequence). V lost 7 bases to trimming and J lost 5 bases, with 8 bases between them. CDR3 region: CASNPGETQYF. CDR3 DNA: TGTGCCAGCAACCCCGGTGAGACCCAGTACTTC.

This clonotype was observed at least ten times. The CDR3 loop reads CASSFFGGQGEAFF. The CDR3 bases are TGTGCCAGCAGCTTTTTCGGGGGGCAAGGTGAAGCTTTCTTT. The chain couples TRBV5-4 to TRBJ1-1; D perhaps matches TRBD1 (6 bases). The CDR3 length is 14 residues. Trimming took 2 bases from V and 7 from J, leaving 15 bases between them. Germline V gives CDR1 SGHNT, CDR2 YYREEE (reference sequence).

This clonotype was counted ten times or more. The chain couples TRBV16 to TRBJ1-2; no reliable D call. This CDR3 is built from 13 residues. Germline loops: CDR1 KGHSY, CDR2 FQNENV. The germline V and J ends were trimmed by 2 bases and 5 bases, with 9 bases remaining between them. Here the CDR3 reads CASSQSNSYGYTF. The DNA for the CDR3 is TGTGCCAGCAGCCAAAGTAACAGTTATGGCTACACCTTC. The variable domain in full, with the rest retrieved from reference TRBV16 and TRBJ1-2, is GEEVAQTPKHLVRGEGQKAKLYCAPIKGHSYVFWYQQVLKNEFKFLISFQNENVFDETGMPKERFSAKCLPNSPCSLEIQATKLEDSAVYFCASSQSNSYGYTFGSGTRLTVV.

V gene TRBV10-3 combines with J gene TRBJ2-1, with D unresolved. Germline CDR1 and CDR2: ENHRY and SYGVKD. V gave up 8 bases and J gave up 7 bases, with 12 bases separating them. The CDR3 contains 12 residues. The CDR3 here is CAIRAYTNEQFF. The CDR3 nucleotides are TGTGCCATCCGGGCCTATACGAATGAGCAGTTCTTC.

This clonotype was detected many times. The J gene is TRBJ2-1, the V gene TRBV18; D uncertain. Germline CDR1 is KGHSH and CDR2 is LQKENI. The V and J ends lost 2 bases and 10 bases respectively, with 9 bases between them. The CDR3 consists of 12 residues. For the CDR3, the DNA is TGTGCCAGCTCACCATCCATTTACGAGCAGTTCTTC. It specifies CASSPSIYEQFF.

The rearrangement uses TRBV7-2 and TRBJ2-6; no reliable D call. The CDR3 consists of 14 residues. Germline-derived CDR1 and CDR2 are SGHTA and FQGNSA. The V end lost 2 bases, the J end lost 4 bases, and 6 bases lay between the germline ends. The CDR3 reads CASSLRTGANVLTF. In nucleotides, the CDR3 is TGTGCCAGCAGCTTACGTACCGGGGCCAACGTCCTGACTTTC.